This T cell receptor (beta chain) was recorded in a study of blood T cell repertoires in COVID-19 (dated by TCRdb to about 2020). Study-level background: Samples covering the acute and convalescent phases of COVID-19 were provided by collaborators in the United States, Italy and Spain. The prospective study material was composed of cDNA or gDNA derived from T cells, B-cell-depleted T cells, or PBMCs. Subjects who had been exposed to COVID-19, were actively infected with it, or had recovered from it provided the deeply sampled blood TCRbeta repertoires that made up the dataset. The repertoires were released in a freely available public database intended as a resource for research on the immune response to SARS-CoV-2. Samples were obtained from the ongoing ImmuneRACE study (first 160 participants) and from about 1,300 subjects provided by 6 global collaborators. A de-identified subject ID, COVID-19 status, age in years and sex were almost always included in the sample metadata. Where HLA class I and class II types were available, the types were taken from metadata supplied by the sample provider, not from assay-based typing.

TCRbeta CDR3 regions were amplified from genomic DNA using the immunoSEQ Assay, a bias-controlled multiplex PCR. The study's own analysis went as follows. The number of nucleated cells in each sample was estimated by amplification of reference gene primers within the assay. Sequence reads were collapsed and filtered to measure the absolute abundance of every unique TCRbeta CDR3 rearrangement. For each sample, productive Simpson clonality was calculated by taking the square root of Simpson's diversity index across productive rearrangements. The source is immuneACCESS, and TCRdb retained only in-frame sequences with V and J called. Part of the clones is not carried over; for the studies checked, unresolved V genes explain less than half of this, and the remainder is unexplained. That table gives V, J and clone size, and the DNA gave D and trimming. The sample table shows 160,000 or so clones, and 86% are seen once. Clones ranked in the top ten supply 4% of the sample.

From the cysteine through the phenylalanine, the CDR3 covers 13 amino acids. The DNA shown is the 39-base CDR3, in frame from base 1. CDR1 and CDR2 are drawn from the germline V gene: SGHAT, FQNNGV. V loses 3 bases of germline sequence and J loses 1 base, and the interval between the two ends is 5 bases. The collaborating institutions used their own protocols to collect whole blood in K2EDTA tubes. For TCRbeta analysis, collaborators shipped samples in one of three forms: frozen whole blood, isolated PBMCs, or DNA extracted from either of those sample types. What the work shows at the level of the full study, not this receptor alone: The amount of clinical and demographic metadata varied by source and participant and was provided uncurated.

The table lists this clone with a count of one. This clone's antigen is unknown. There are no base qualities to consult, and no much larger clone falls within one base. Sequencing input: peripheral blood. The receptor was isolated from a woman between 65 and 79 years old with acute or convalescent COVID-19. The chain is made from TRBV11-2 and TRBJ2-3; a tentative D call is TRBD2 (5 bases match). The CDR3 amino acid sequence is: CASSFSGTDTQYF. The nucleotide sequence reads as follows: TGTGCCAGCAGCTTTAGCGGCACAGATACGCAGTATTTT.